The present TCR beta chain was sequenced within a study of shared clonotypes between healthy human individuals. Study in general: CD4 naive and CD4 memory each took three plates per donor, while CD8 naive took two and CD8 memory one.

Libraries were prepared by immunoSEQ multiplex PCR; TCRdb keeps only in-frame clonotypes and omits some of them. The sample includes roughly 590,000 clones, over 95% of them seen just once. In the naive CD8 group, cells lacked CD45RO and were positively selected for CCR7, so terminally differentiated effector memory CD45RA+ cells were left out. Germline CDR1 SNHLY, CDR2 FYNNEI. Losses at the gene ends were 4 bases for V and 4 bases for J; bases not matched to a gene: 7. The CDR3 runs 15 residues. Material: naive CD8+ T cells sorted from blood. The genes are TRBV2 and TRBJ2-5; 9 bases fit TRBD2. The TCR originated in a young woman in good health. CDR3 nucleotide sequence: TGTGCCAGCAGTGGAGAAATAGCGGGAGTAGAGACCCAGTACTTC. Translating gives CASSGEIAGVETQYF.